The 13 T cell receptor beta chains below all came from one sample that was sequenced in a study of cytomegalovirus exposure and HLA in healthy donors. Researchers ran the PCR with 60 Vbeta and 13 Jbeta primers. TCRdb's copy holds only in-frame clones and misses some; the assay was immunoSEQ multiplex PCR. The repertoire includes roughly 140,000 clones, nearly 80% of them detected once, and less than 2% sits in the top ten. Material for sequencing was PBMCs. The origin of the receptors is a woman aged 25-40 years in good health and CMV-seronegative.

A few counts support this clone. The gene calls are TRBV2 and TRBJ1-5; tentatively, D is TRBD1 (6 bases). Germline CDR1 and CDR2: SNHLY and FYNNEI. Trimming removed 3 bases from V and 6 bases from J, with 12 bases in between. The CDR3 is 14 amino acids. The chain's CDR3 is CASSESLQGQPQHF. The CDR3 nucleotides are TGTGCCAGCAGTGAGAGCCTACAGGGTCAGCCCCAGCATTTT.

This sequence joins TRBV19 and TRBJ2-3; D is unresolved. Looked up from germline, CDR1 is LNHDA and CDR2 is SQIVND (reference sequence). The CDR3 sequence is 15 residues long. V gave up 4 bases and J gave up 8 bases, with 19 bases separating them. CDR3 in DNA: TGTGCCAGTAGTAGTTCGAGGTTTGGCTTAGGTACGCAGTATTTT. Protein sequence: CASSSSRFGLGTQYF.

This clone has more than one count but fewer than ten. The chain couples TRBV6-5 to TRBJ1-5; 9 bases map to TRBD1. This CDR3 spans 15 amino acids. In germline, CDR1 is MNHEY, CDR2 SVGAGI. Trimming removed 6 bases from V and 6 bases from J; junction bases left unmatched: 9. DNA of the CDR3: TGTGCCAGCAGCGTGGACAGGGGACGAGGTCAGCCCCAGCATTTT. It codes for CASSVDRGRGQPQHF.

This clone has only a few counts. The rearrangement uses TRBV6-5 and TRBJ2-7; D remains ambiguous. Germline V gene data show CDR1 as MNHEY and CDR2 as SVGAGI. This CDR3 region has 14 residues. V lost 3 bases and J lost 2, with 11 bases in between. CDR3 DNA sequence: TGTGCCAGCAGTTATATGGAGATTGCCTACGAGCAGTACTTC. Translating gives CASSYMEIAYEQYF.

As for this clone: The sample carries other DNA sequences with the same CDR3. This sequence joins TRBV30 and TRBJ2-7, with D hard to call. The ends were cut back, 2 bases at V and 2 bases at J, with 4 bases in the middle. The CDR3 is 11 amino acids. Germline CDR1 reads GTSNPN; CDR2 reads SVGIG (reference sequence). In DNA, the CDR3 is TGTGCCTGGAGTCGCGCCTACGAGCAGTACTTC. As protein: CAWSRAYEQYF.

This rearrangement joins TRBV30 to TRBJ1-4; D ambiguous. V was clipped by 4 bases and J by 8 bases, with 14 bases between them. The CDR3 runs to 13 residues. CDR1 GTSNPN and CDR2 SVGIG come from the germline V gene (reference sequence). The CDR3 region is CAWNHQPGEKLFF. CDR3 in DNA: TGTGCCTGGAATCATCAGCCGGGAGAAAAACTGTTTTTT.

The chain is built from TRBV2 and TRBJ1-1, with TRBD1 matching over 7 bases. The V gene end was trimmed by 1 base and the J gene end by 0 bases; junction bases not matched to a gene: 2. The CDR3 extends over 15 amino acids. Looked up from germline, CDR1 is SNHLY and CDR2 is FYNNEI. In DNA form, the CDR3 reads TGTGCCAGCAGTGAAGAGGGACAGCTGAACACTGAAGCTTTCTTT. Its protein product is CASSEEGQLNTEAFF.

The gene calls are TRBV4-3 and TRBJ2-2, with D perhaps TRBD1 (6 bases). This CDR3 comprises 18 residues. Germline V gives CDR1 LGHNA, CDR2 YSLEER. V was shortened by 3 bases and J by 0 bases, with 17 bases between the two germline ends. Written as DNA, the CDR3 is TGCGCCAGCAGCCAGGAGCACAGGGAACTAGCGAACACCGGGGAGCTGTTTTTT. Encoded protein: CASSQEHRELANTGELFF.

V gene TRBV6-5 combines with J gene TRBJ1-1; 8 bases line up with TRBD1. Unmatched junction bases numbered 8, after V lost 4 bases and J lost 10 bases. The V gene's germline CDR1 is MNHEY and CDR2 SVGAGI. The CDR3 runs 13 residues. In DNA, the CDR3 is TGTGCCAGCAGTTCCGGACAGGGTCTCAGAGCTTTCTTT. Translated, it gives CASSSGQGLRAFF.

The chain is built from TRBV20-1 and TRBJ2-7, with D possibly matching TRBD1 (6 bases). Germline V gene lookup returns CDR1 DFQATT and CDR2 SNEGSKA (reference sequence). The CDR3 has 11 amino acids. V gave up 6 bases and J gave up 3 bases, with 9 bases separating them. As DNA, the CDR3 is TGCAGTGCGCCGACAGGCTACGAGCAGTACTTC. It encodes CSAPTGYEQYF.

In DNA, the CDR3 is TGTGCCAGCAGCGTAGACGGAGCGGGGGCCGGCACAGATACGCAGTATTTT. This translates into CASSVDGAGAGTDTQYF. The V and J genes are TRBV9 and TRBJ2-3; 8 nucleotides align to TRBD2. CDR1 SGDLS and CDR2 YYNGEE come from the germline V gene. The CDR3 length is 17 residues. J lost 1 base, V lost 0 bases, and 7 bases had no gene match.

The chain couples TRBV7-9 to TRBJ1-4; no clear D. V was cut by 5 bases and J by 3 bases, with 13 bases left in between. The germline gives CDR1 SEHNR, CDR2 FQNEAQ (reference sequence). The CDR3 runs to 15 residues. In DNA, the CDR3 is TGTGCCAGCAGCCCGGGAGATCTCGCTAATGAAAAACTGTTTTTT. Residues: CASSPGDLANEKLFF.

The chain is built from TRBV5-4 and TRBJ1-2; 9 positions agree with TRBD1. CDR3 size: 14 residues. Germline V gene sequence: CDR1 SGHNT, CDR2 YYREEE (reference sequence). V lost 3 bases and J lost 7; bases outside the gene matches: 7. The DNA of the CDR3 is TGTGCCAGCAGCTCCGGACAGGGGTGGTTTGGCTACACCTTC. It codes for CASSSGQGWFGYTF.